The 9 T cell receptor beta chains in this list originate from one sample, sequenced in a study of CD8+ T cells in alopecia areata. Regarding treatment: oral pan-JAK inhibitor, 5-10 mg twice daily. Investigators isolated RNA and reverse transcribed it into cDNA to act as the sequencing template. Produced via immunoSEQ multiplex PCR; TCRdb's table is partial and in-frame only. This table holds about 140,000 clones, roughly 54% found once. The sample consisted of CD8+ T cells sorted from blood, taken at week 4, from a patient treated with tofacitinib. These receptors came from a human donor with alopecia areata.

The V gene is TRBV29-1, the J gene TRBJ1-4; maybe TRBD1 (6 bases). Germline lookup yields CDR1 SQVTM and CDR2 ANQGSEA. V was trimmed by 0 bases and J by 5 bases, leaving 10 bases between them. There are 14 residues in the CDR3. CDR3 sequence reads: CSVEEWQGNEKLFF. The CDR3 nucleotides read TGCAGCGTTGAAGAGTGGCAGGGGAATGAAAAACTGTTTTTT. The full variable domain, its missing parts supplied by reference TRBV29-1 and TRBJ1-4, is SAVISQKPSRDICQRGTSLTIQCQVDSQVTMMFWYRQQPGQSLTLIATANQGSEATYESGFVIDKFPISRPNLTFSTLTVSNMSPEDSSIYLCSVEEWQGNEKLFFGSGTQLSVL.

The chain joins TRBV7-3 to TRBJ2-7; 8 bases agree with TRBD1. V shed 5 bases and J 1 base; nucleotides not matched to a gene: 7. The CDR3 is made up of 15 amino acids. Looked up from germline, CDR1 is SGHTA and CDR2 is FQGTGA. CDR3 in DNA: TGTGCCAGCAGCCTTCGACAGGGGACATCCTACGAGCAGTACTTC. This codes for CASSLRQGTSYEQYF.

V and J are TRBV6-5 and TRBJ2-7, with D unclear. Trimming stripped 6 bases from V and 2 bases from J, with 8 bases between. The CDR3 length is 12 residues. From germline, CDR1 is MNHEY and CDR2 SVGAGI. This CDR3 reads CASSRLPYEQYF. The CDR3 DNA is TGTGCCAGCAGCCGGCTTCCCTACGAGCAGTACTTC.

This chain joins TRBV7-9 and TRBJ1-6, with D hard to call. Trimming stripped 5 bases from V and 4 bases from J, with 9 bases between. CDR3 length: 14 residues. The germline gives CDR1 SEHNR, CDR2 FQNEAQ (reference sequence). CDR3 loop: CASSHSDYNSPLHF. The CDR3 nucleotides are TGTGCCAGCAGCCACTCCGATTATAATTCACCCCTCCACTTT.

A word on this clone: The same CDR3 also results from other DNA sequences found in this sample. The rearrangement uses TRBV30 and TRBJ2-2; D gene unclear. V lost 0 bases and J lost 6, with 5 bases in between. This CDR3 is built from 12 residues. Germline CDR1 and CDR2: GTSNPN and SVGIG (reference sequence). The CDR3 is CAWSVLPGELFF. The DNA of the CDR3 is TGTGCCTGGAGTGTACTACCCGGGGAGCTGTTTTTT. Supplemented by reference TRBV30 and TRBJ2-2, the full variable domain reads SQTIHQWPATLVQPVGSPLSLECTVEGTSNPNLYWYRQAAGRGLQLLFYSVGIGQISSEVPQNLSASRPQDRQFILSSKKLLLSDSGFYLCAWSVLPGELFFGEGSRLTVL.

This clone was seen more than once but under ten times. V and J are TRBV27 and TRBJ1-1; no definite D call. This CDR3 comprises 13 residues. The germline V gene has CDR1 MNHEY and CDR2 SMNVEV (reference sequence). Deletions cut 3 bases from V and 0 bases from J, with 5 bases between. CDR3 coding DNA: TGTGCCAGCAGTTTGGGGATGAACACTGAAGCTTTCTTT. The encoded protein is CASSLGMNTEAFF.

The gene calls are TRBV9 and TRBJ2-2; D unclear. The length of the CDR3 is 15 residues. V was pared by 0 bases and J by 6 bases, with 12 bases between. Per germline, CDR1 SGDLS and CDR2 YYNGEE. The CDR3 spells CASSVGGSSSGELFF. CDR3 in DNA: TGTGCCAGCAGCGTAGGAGGCAGTAGTTCCGGGGAGCTGTTTTTT.

This clone was detected only once. The V call is TRBV6-1, the J call TRBJ2-1, with a weak D call TRBD2 (7 bases). V shed 7 bases and J shed 7 bases, with 14 bases lying between them. CDR3 length: 13 amino acids. Germline V gives CDR1 MNHNS, CDR2 SASEGT. The CDR3 is CASNRRGRNEQFF. The CDR3 nucleotides read TGTGCCAGCAATCGGCGGGGGCGGAATGAGCAGTTCTTC.

This clone was observed a handful of times. The chain employs TRBV13 and TRBJ2-7; TRBD1 matches at 7 bases. Germline-derived CDR1 and CDR2 are PRHDT and FYEKMQ (reference sequence). The CDR3 consists of 16 residues. V trimming: 5 bases; J trimming: 2 bases; junction bases outside the gene matches: 12. The CDR3 region has the DNA TGTGCCAGCAGCCAGTCGACAGGGAACCCTACCTACGAGCAGTACTTC. Its protein is CASSQSTGNPTYEQYF.